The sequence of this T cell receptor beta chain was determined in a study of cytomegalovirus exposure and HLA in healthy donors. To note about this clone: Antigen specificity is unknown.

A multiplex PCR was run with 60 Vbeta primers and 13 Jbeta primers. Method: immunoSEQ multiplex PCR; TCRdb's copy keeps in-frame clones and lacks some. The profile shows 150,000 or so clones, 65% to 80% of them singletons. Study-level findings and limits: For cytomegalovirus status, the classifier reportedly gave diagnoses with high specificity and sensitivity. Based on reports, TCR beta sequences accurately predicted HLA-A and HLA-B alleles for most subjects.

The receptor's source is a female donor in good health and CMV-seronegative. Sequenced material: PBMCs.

The CDR3 sequence: CASSLSGTREGTDTQYF. CDR3 sequence (DNA): TGTGCCAGCAGCCTCTCCGGGACTAGAGAAGGCACAGATACGCAGTATTTT. The chain is built from TRBV5-8 and TRBJ2-3; 8 bases match TRBD2. The junction had 11 bases not matched to a gene; V was cut back by 4 bases and J by 1 base. Germline V lookup: CDR1 SGHTS, CDR2 YDEGEE. The CDR3 is 17 amino acids.